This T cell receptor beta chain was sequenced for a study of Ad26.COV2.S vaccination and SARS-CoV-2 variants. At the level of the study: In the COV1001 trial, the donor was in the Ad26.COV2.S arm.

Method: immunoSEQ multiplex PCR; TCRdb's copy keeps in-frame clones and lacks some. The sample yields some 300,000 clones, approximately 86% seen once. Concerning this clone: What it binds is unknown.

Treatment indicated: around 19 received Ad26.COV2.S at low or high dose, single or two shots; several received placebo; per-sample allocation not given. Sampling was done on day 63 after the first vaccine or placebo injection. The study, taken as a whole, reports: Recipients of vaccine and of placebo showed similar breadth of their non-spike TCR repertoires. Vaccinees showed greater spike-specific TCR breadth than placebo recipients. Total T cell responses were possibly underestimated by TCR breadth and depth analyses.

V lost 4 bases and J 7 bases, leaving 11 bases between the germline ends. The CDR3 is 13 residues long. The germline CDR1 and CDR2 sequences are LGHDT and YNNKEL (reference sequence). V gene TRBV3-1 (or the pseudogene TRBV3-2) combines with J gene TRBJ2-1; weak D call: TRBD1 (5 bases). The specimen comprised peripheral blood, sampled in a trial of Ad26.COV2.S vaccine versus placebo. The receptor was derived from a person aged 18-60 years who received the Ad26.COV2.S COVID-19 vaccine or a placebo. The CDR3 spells CASSLSRGNEQFF. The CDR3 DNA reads TGTGCCAGCAGCCTTTCAAGGGGTAATGAGCAGTTCTTC.